This TCR beta chain was captured in a study of blood T cell repertoires in COVID-19. Study in general: Donors in the United States, Italy and Spain gave samples during acute or convalescent COVID-19.

Deletions cut 0 bases from V and 5 bases from J, with 11 bases between. CDR1 SGHRS and CDR2 YFSETQ come from the germline V gene. The CDR3 runs 14 residues. Sequenced by immunoSEQ multiplex PCR; TCRdb stores in-frame clones only, minus some. Found here are roughly 160,000 clones, more than 65% of them singletons; the top ten hold roughly a tenth. The sample comprised peripheral blood. This rearrangement joins TRBV5-1 to TRBJ1-2; a possible D gene is TRBD1 (6 bases). This clonotype was obtained from a man between 70 and 80 years old with active or convalescent COVID-19. CDR3 in amino acids: CASSLDVRGYGYTF. In DNA form, the CDR3 reads TGCGCCAGCAGCTTGGACGTCAGGGGATATGGCTACACCTTC. The full variable domain, its missing parts supplied by reference TRBV5-1 and TRBJ1-2, is KAGVTQTPRYLIKTRGQQVTLSCSPISGHRSVSWYQQTPGQGLQFLFEYFSETQRNKGNFPGRFSGRQFSNSRSEMNVSTLELGDSALYLCASSLDVRGYGYTFGSGTRLTVV.